These 27 T cell receptor beta chains share one sample of origin, sequenced in a study of synovial regulatory T cells in juvenile arthritis. The data were produced by immunoSEQ multiplex PCR, yet TCRdb's version contains in-frame clones alone and is incomplete. This sample's table reports about 10,000 clones. The sequenced sample consisted of Treg cells from blood. This sample's subset: remaining (HLA-DR-negative) circulating blood Treg cells. These receptors originate from a donor younger than 35 with juvenile idiopathic arthritis.

This chain joins TRBV7-6 and TRBJ1-2; TCRdb reports TRBD1, a call that lacks DNA to check it against. Germline V gene data show CDR1 as SGHVS and CDR2 as FNYEAQ. There are 15 residues in the CDR3. A DNA sequence was not provided. The CDR3 region is CASSSLPSRYYGYTF.

J is TRBJ2-7 and V is TRBV19; TCRdb's D gene call, TRBD1, goes unchecked for lack of DNA. The CDR3 is made up of 14 amino acids. Only the protein sequence is given. Germline loops: CDR1 LNHDA, CDR2 SQIVND (reference sequence). Here the CDR3 reads CASSTRTGLSEQYF.

The chain employs TRBV6-5 and TRBJ2-7; the D call of TRBD1 rests on TCRdb alone, since no DNA is present to check it. The CDR3 is 14 residues long. The DNA is unrecorded. Germline V gene data show CDR1 as MNHEY and CDR2 as SVGAGI. This CDR3 is CASRRTGGSYEQYF.

The chain uses TRBV5-4 and TRBJ2-7. This CDR3 contains 12 residues. No DNA is listed. Germline CDR1 and CDR2: SGHNT and YYREEE (reference sequence). The CDR3 sequence: CASSLGTGEQYF.

This chain joins TRBV5-4 and TRBJ2-6. CDR3 length equals 20 residues. Only the protein is available. CDR1 is SGHNT and CDR2 is YYREEE in the germline V gene (reference sequence). The CDR3 protein is CASSLAGGVSPLSGANVLTF.

The chain links TRBV18 to TRBJ1-4. Germline loops: CDR1 KGHSH, CDR2 LQKENI. CDR3 length: 17 amino acids. No DNA was logged. The CDR3 loop is CASSPRYGDSGDEKLFF.

The chain is built from TRBV6-5 and TRBJ2-7; checking the TCRdb D call of TRBD1 is not possible without DNA. Germline CDR1 is MNHEY and CDR2 is SVGAGI. The CDR3 spans 15 residues. No DNA is given. CDR3 region: CASSYSRTSSYEQYF.

The chain has TRBV10-3 and TRBJ2-3. CDR1 ENHRY and CDR2 SYGVKD come from the germline V gene. This CDR3 contains 13 residues. The protein alone is recorded here. CDR3 loop: CAISKDEPNTQYF.

The chain links TRBV10-1 to TRBJ1-1. Germline V lookup: CDR1 WNHNN, CDR2 SYGVQD (reference sequence). This CDR3 has 13 residues. Only the protein is on record. The CDR3 reads CASSGSREAEAFF.

This chain links TRBV6-6 with TRBJ1-4. CDR3 size: 16 residues. No DNA has been recorded. In germline, CDR1 is MNHNY, CDR2 SVGAGI (reference sequence). CDR3 amino acids: CASSPVGRATNEKLFF.

V is TRBV5-6 and J is TRBJ1-1; TCRdb proposes TRBD1, but this gene call is untestable without DNA. This CDR3 is built from 16 residues. Nucleotide data are not available. Germline V lookup: CDR1 SGHDT, CDR2 YYEEEE. CDR3 sequence reads: CASSVSPGQVNTEAFF.

This rearrangement joins TRBV10-3 to TRBJ1-2. CDR3 length: 14 amino acids. The DNA is unrecorded. CDR1 is ENHRY, CDR2 SYGVKD, per germline. CDR3 sequence: CAISGVRAPYGYTF.

The V and J genes are TRBV27 and TRBJ1-3. The CDR3 contains 17 residues. The DNA is not on file. In germline, CDR1 is MNHEY, CDR2 SMNVEV (reference sequence). The CDR3 region is CASSLRWDPNSGNTIYF.

The CDR3 region is CACPQGGISGANVLTF. The gene calls are TRBV30 and TRBJ2-6; TCRdb gives TRBD1 as the D gene, but with no DNA this cannot be confirmed. This CDR3 is 16 amino acids long. The entry carries no DNA sequence. The germline gives CDR1 GTSNPN, CDR2 SVGIG (reference sequence).

V usage is TRBV16 and J usage is TRBJ2-7; TCRdb's D gene call, TRBD2, goes unchecked for lack of DNA. The CDR3 covers 12 residues. The nucleotide record is missing. From germline, CDR1 is KGHSY and CDR2 FQNENV. The CDR3 here is CASSHGGYEQYF.

The rearrangement uses TRBV28 and TRBJ1-2; checking the TCRdb D call of TRBD1 is not possible without DNA. There are 15 residues in the CDR3. Only the protein is on record. Germline CDR1 MDHEN, CDR2 SYDVKM. The CDR3 is CASSTYRGETYGYTF.

The V call is TRBV21-1, the J call TRBJ2-7; TCRdb returns TRBD1, unconfirmable since there is no DNA. TRBV21-1 is a pseudogene. The CDR3 loop spans 18 amino acids. The nucleotide record is missing. The CDR3 spells CASSKALDRARSSYEQYF.

J is TRBJ2-1 and V is TRBV4-3; TCRdb returns TRBD1, unconfirmable since there is no DNA. The CDR3 runs 19 residues. The nucleotide record is missing. Germline loops: CDR1 LGHNA, CDR2 YSLEER. This CDR3 reads CASSQEGVGWDRTNNEQFF.

The V call is TRBV27, the J call TRBJ1-5. This CDR3 contains 13 residues. No DNA is listed. The V gene's germline CDR1 is MNHEY and CDR2 SMNVEV (reference sequence). The chain's CDR3 is CASSATRKQPQHF.

The rearrangement joins TRBV5-1 to TRBJ1-3. The CDR3 extends over 17 amino acids. No DNA sequence is on record. From germline, CDR1 is SGHRS and CDR2 YFSETQ. CDR3: CASSLVLAGSSGNTIYF.

The V gene is TRBV19, the J gene TRBJ1-6; lacking DNA, the TRBD1 call made by TCRdb goes unchecked. CDR1 is LNHDA, CDR2 SQIVND, per germline (reference sequence). The CDR3 loop spans 16 amino acids. No DNA is listed. CDR3 region: CASRVNTGTFNSPLHF.

The rearrangement uses TRBV2 and TRBJ2-7; TCRdb's D gene call, TRBD1, goes unchecked for lack of DNA. CDR1 is SNHLY, CDR2 FYNNEI, per germline. CDR3 length: 12 amino acids. Only the protein is available. CDR3 residues: CASRDNLRTKYF.

CDR3 sequence: CASSQWNRGRGGYTF. V gene TRBV4-1 combines with J gene TRBJ1-2; TCRdb outputs TRBD1, but without DNA this stays unchecked. The germline V gene has CDR1 MGHRA and CDR2 YSYEKL. This CDR3 contains 15 residues. There is no recorded DNA.

This rearrangement joins TRBV10-3 to TRBJ1-6; absent DNA, TCRdb's TRBD1 call cannot be checked. Germline values: CDR1 ENHRY, CDR2 SYGVKD. CDR3 length: 14 amino acids. This entry has no DNA. The CDR3 sequence is CAIKGQGGGSPLHF.

The V gene is TRBV25-1, the J gene TRBJ2-2; TCRdb picks TRBD2, but there is no DNA to check that call. The CDR3 is 16 residues long. There is no recorded DNA. Germline CDR1 reads MGHDK; CDR2 reads SYGVNS. CDR3 sequence reads: CASSEWSSGLAGELFF.

The chain employs TRBV6-6 and TRBJ1-4; the TRBD1 assignment by TCRdb is unverifiable without DNA. This CDR3 has 16 amino acids. DNA is not on record. The germline gives CDR1 MNHNY, CDR2 SVGAGI (reference sequence). The CDR3 sequence is CASSKGQGAFREKLFF.

The J gene is TRBJ1-1, the V gene TRBV12-5; with no DNA, the TCRdb D assignment of TRBD1 cannot be verified. The CDR3 has 13 amino acids. DNA is not on record. Germline CDR1 LGHNT, CDR2 FRNRAP. The CDR3 loop is CASGLDRGLWAFF.